The sequence of this T cell receptor beta chain was determined in a study of tumor-infiltrating lymphocytes in primary liver carcinoma. About the study: Those enrolled were patients of both sexes, who were aged 30 to 69 years. The neoplasms were of stage T1-T3 N0M0, with dimensions of roughly 4.2 to 10 cm across.

Production of TCR beta cDNA used around 500 ng total RNA together with a constant-region primer. TCR beta libraries came from three nested multiplex PCR rounds using slightly modified ARM-PCR. TCRdb ran MiXCR on the multiplex PCR reads and lists one entry per CDR3 protein. The table lists 100,000 or so distinct CDR3 sequences, around 71% of them singletons. Unsorted bulk tissue of roughly 17-33 mg yielded co-extracted RNA and DNA. Those sampled were patients whose primary liver carcinoma was treated by surgical resection. The receptor's source is a woman in her sixties with primary liver carcinoma and hepatitis B virus infection. The source material was liver tumor tissue from sampling region 2. The subset denotes: tumor region T2, inferior pole.

This CDR3 reads CASSLASHEQFF. Written as DNA, the CDR3 is TGTGCCAGCAGCTTAGCAAGCCATGAGCAGTTCTTC. The chain joins TRBV11-2 to TRBJ2-1; no clear D gene. Germline V lookup: CDR1 SGHAT, CDR2 FQNNGV. The CDR3 spans 12 residues. Trimming took off 1 base at V and 8 bases at J, with 6 bases between the two ends. Drawing the rest from reference TRBV11-2 and TRBJ2-1, the complete variable domain is EAGVAQSPRYKIIEKRQSVAFWCNPISGHATLYWYQQILGQGPKLLIQFQNNGVVDDSQLPKDRFSAERLKGVDSTLKIQPAKLEDSAVYLCASSLASHEQFFGPGTRLTVL.